Given below is one T cell receptor beta chain in context. What it binds is unknown. The record originates from a study of shared clonotypes between healthy human individuals. Study-wide points: Of the naive CD4 clonotypes, about 5% were shared across several donors. Generation of non-shared clonotypes was less probable than generation of clonotypes shared by all four donors. Estimated richness was generally greater in naive than memory subsets.

Germline assignment: CDR1 SGHTA and CDR2 FQGNSA. This CDR3 contains 15 residues. V lost 1 base, J lost 2 bases, and 9 bases lay in between. TCRdb keeps only in-frame clones here, not all; method: immunoSEQ multiplex PCR. This repertoire shows over 2 million clones, 92% found once; its top ten account for approximately 0.41%. The chain combines TRBV7-2 with TRBJ2-1; a weak D match, TRBD2 (6 bases). The sequence came from a man between 18 and 35 years old in good health. Some clones in this sample may be carry-over from other donors' samples. The sequencing input was naive CD4+ T cells from PBMCs. Noted subset: CD45RA+ positively selected. Here the CDR3 DNA reads TGTGCCAGCAGCTTAGTGGGAGGAACCTACAATGAGCAGTTCTTC. Amino acid sequence: CASSLVGGTYNEQFF. Together with reference TRBV7-2 and TRBJ2-1, the CDR3 gives the full variable domain: GAGVSQSPSNKVTEKGKDVELRCDPISGHTALYWYRQSLGQGLEFLIYFQGNSAPDKSGLPSDRFSAERTGGSVSTLTIQRTQQEDSAVYLCASSLVGGTYNEQFFGPGTRLTVL.